This TCR beta chain came from a study of cytomegalovirus exposure and HLA in healthy donors. Overall study findings and caveats: According to an earlier analysis, most TCR beta V segments yielded productive rearrangements about 90% or about 30% of the time.

The PCR had 60 Vbeta and 13 Jbeta primers. Profiling relied on immunoSEQ multiplex PCR, and the TCRdb table lists in-frame clones only, not all of them. The repertoire holds 150,000 to 250,000 clones, roughly 85% seen once, with approximately 4.7% in the top ten. Notes on this clone: Its antigen remains unknown.

Germline V gives CDR1 SGHKS, CDR2 YYEKEE (reference sequence). The V segment lost 4 bases and the J segment 0 bases; nucleotides outside the gene matches: 10. The CDR3 is 16 amino acids. The source is a woman aged 25 to 39 in good health and CMV-seropositive. The sequenced material came from PBMCs. This chain connects TRBV5-5 to TRBJ2-7, with 7 bases identical to TRBD1. The CDR3 here is CASSRTGTVPSYEQYF. CDR3 nucleotides: TGTGCCAGCAGCAGAACCGGGACAGTTCCCTCCTACGAGCAGTACTTC.